The T cell receptor beta chain described here comes from a study of PD-1 blockade in classical Hodgkin lymphoma. Time point specified: newly diagnosed, previously untreated cHL patient sample. For this clone: As yet, its antigen is unknown.

Overall study findings and caveats: The study reported lower baseline TCR diversity in newly diagnosed patients than in healthy donors. With respect to the repertoire differences, their causes, possibly disease activity or prior therapy, remain undefined.

J lost 1 base, V lost 3 bases, and 2 bases had no gene match. This CDR3 region has 15 residues. Germline lookup yields CDR1 KGHSH and CDR2 LQKENI. Profiled with immunoSEQ multiplex PCR; TCRdb holds only in-frame clones, not every one. The sample includes roughly 68,000 clones, about 93% of them seen just once. The source material was peripheral blood mononuclear cells (PBMCs). The V call is TRBV18, the J call TRBJ2-1; TRBD1 matches 8 bases. The receptor was derived from a human donor with classical Hodgkin lymphoma. CDR3 sequence: CASSPTGDSYNEQFF. The CDR3 DNA reads TGTGCCAGCTCACCGACAGGGGATTCCTACAATGAGCAGTTCTTC. The full variable domain, in which reference TRBV18 and TRBJ2-1 provide the parts outside the CDR3, is NAGVMQNPRHLVRRRGQEARLRCSPMKGHSHVYWYRQLPEEGLKFMVYLQKENIIDESGMPKERFSAEFPKEGPSILRIQQVVRGDSAAYFCASSPTGDSYNEQFFGPGTRLTVL.